Shown below are 14 T cell receptor beta chains from a single sample sequenced in a study of memory B cells and T cells in multiple sclerosis (dated by TCRdb to the late 2010s). Libraries were prepared through the immunoSEQ multiplex PCR assay. TCRdb carries this immuneACCESS record with in-frame sequences only. Its versions omit some clonotypes, under half of them owing to an unresolved V gene in the studies checked, with the rest unexplained. In all, the sample holds some 49,000 clones, and about 80% of those were seen once. The ten largest clones add up to 0.9% to 1.4% of the sample. Their recognized antigens are unknown. After CFSE-labeled PBMCs were cultured without a stimulus, the autoproliferating (CFSEdim) and non-proliferating (CFSEhi) T cell fractions were sequenced separately. A total of about 5x10^7 CFSE-labeled PBMCs were cultured for under 9 days without stimulus, and replicate wells were then pooled.

The specimen sequenced was PBMCs from blood kept in culture. The receptors were gathered from a human donor with multiple sclerosis.

The chain is built from TRBV4-2 and TRBJ1-2; D remains unclear. CDR1 and CDR2 (germline): LGHNA, YNFKEQ. CDR3 size: 15 residues. The V end was cut by 4 bases, the J end by 4 bases, with 16 bases between. The CDR3 nucleotides are TGTGCCAGCAGCCTGTCAGACAAAGGTTGCTATGGCTACACCTTC. Translated, it gives CASSLSDKGCYGYTF.

This sequence joins TRBV2 and TRBJ2-7, with unresolved D. V lost 6 bases and J lost 0, with 6 bases in between. This CDR3 has 12 amino acids. Germline lookup yields CDR1 SNHLY and CDR2 FYNNEI. The CDR3 DNA is TGTGCCAGCAGGAAGCCCTCCTACGAGCAGTACTTC. Translation: CASRKPSYEQYF.

This clone was counted a few times. The chain has TRBV5-1 and TRBJ2-7; D gene unclear. Trimming shortened V by 2 bases and J by 4 bases, and 4 bases separated the two germline ends. Germline assignment: CDR1 SGHRS and CDR2 YFSETQ. This CDR3 is built from 11 residues. The CDR3 here is CASSFQYEQYF. Here the CDR3 DNA reads TGCGCCAGCAGCTTCCAATACGAGCAGTACTTC.

The chain joins TRBV19 to TRBJ2-7, with D perhaps given as TRBD1 or TRBD2 (7 bases each). Trimming cost V 5 bases and J 4 bases, with 15 bases left between them. CDR1 and CDR2 from the germline V gene are LNHDA and SQIVND (reference sequence). The CDR3 spans 14 residues. Here the CDR3 DNA reads TGTGCCAGTAGTGGGGGGGACAGCGGGTACGAGCAGTACTTC. Amino acid sequence: CASSGGDSGYEQYF.

The chain recombines TRBV7-8 with TRBJ2-1; D is possibly TRBD1 or TRBD2 (6 bases each). This CDR3 spans 18 amino acids. Per the germline V gene, CDR1 is SGHVS and CDR2 is FQNEAQ. Trimming shortened V by 1 base and J by 1 base, and 17 bases separated the two germline ends. The CDR3 coding sequence is TGTGCCAGCAGCTTAGTTCCGACCGGGGGCCCATCCTACAATGAGCAGTTCTTC. This encodes CASSLVPTGGPSYNEQFF.

V is TRBV30 and J is TRBJ1-5; TRBD1 matches 7 bases. V lost 5 bases, J lost 4 bases, and 2 bases stayed unmatched. Germline V gene sequence: CDR1 GTSNPN, CDR2 SVGIG (reference sequence). CDR3 length: 12 residues. The CDR3, as DNA: TGTGCCTGGGGGACAGCTAATCAGCCCCAGCATTTT. Amino acids: CAWGTANQPQHF.

In this sample, this clone turned up once. The chain has TRBV27 and TRBJ1-6; D is unresolved. The CDR3 extends over 18 amino acids. Germline V gene lookup returns CDR1 MNHEY and CDR2 SMNVEV (reference sequence). The ends were cut back, 5 bases at V and 4 bases at J, with 21 bases in the middle. CDR3 sequence (DNA): TGTGCCAGCAGTCCTTTACCGGGCATCTGGGGTTATAATTCACCCCTCCACTTT. This encodes CASSPLPGIWGYNSPLHF.

For this clone: This specimen includes other DNA sequences encoding the same CDR3. The rearrangement uses TRBV2 and TRBJ1-1; perhaps TRBD1 as D (6 bases). Germline-derived CDR1 and CDR2 are SNHLY and FYNNEI. CDR3 length equals 14 residues. Trimming pared 4 bases from V and 2 bases from J, leaving 11 bases between. CDR3 residues: CASSVKGDNTEAFF. Here the CDR3 DNA reads TGTGCCAGCAGTGTCAAGGGGGATAACACTGAAGCTTTCTTT.

The J gene is TRBJ1-5, the V gene TRBV19; no clear D gene. CDR3 length equals 17 residues. Trimming cost V 1 base and J 0 bases, with 13 bases left between them. Germline-derived CDR1 and CDR2 are LNHDA and SQIVND (reference sequence). The CDR3 is CASSIVLQPLSNQPQHF. CDR3 bases: TGTGCCAGTAGTATAGTACTCCAGCCTCTTAGCAATCAGCCCCAGCATTTT.

This clone came up once. One end of the junction varies from germline; a read error may be responsible. The rearrangement uses TRBV4-1 and TRBJ1-2; D is ambiguous. CDR1 is MGHRA and CDR2 is YSYEKL in the germline V gene. The CDR3 loop spans 15 amino acids. In DNA, the CDR3 is TGCGCCAGCAGCCAAGAGGGTGTAACTATGGGTGGCTGCACCTTC. This sequence encodes CASSQEGVTMGGCTF.

The CDR3 is CAWSRRVVPGYTF. The CDR3 coding sequence is TGTGCCTGGAGCCGAAGAGTGGTTCCGGGCTACACCTTC. The rearrangement uses TRBV30 and TRBJ1-2; D ambiguous. Trimming cost V 3 bases and J 8 bases, with 16 bases left between them. The CDR3 totals 13 residues. Germline assignment: CDR1 GTSNPN and CDR2 SVGIG (reference sequence).

Only one count was recorded for this clone. The chain uses TRBV2 and TRBJ2-7, with a weak D call TRBD2 (5 bases). V was clipped by 4 bases and J by 0 bases, with 13 bases between them. Germline CDR1 SNHLY, CDR2 FYNNEI. The CDR3 runs to 15 residues. The CDR3 region is CASSGGVINSYEQYF. In DNA, the CDR3 is TGTGCCAGCAGTGGGGGAGTCATAAACTCCTACGAGCAGTACTTC. Complete variable domain (other parts from reference TRBV2 and TRBJ2-7): EPEVTQTPSHQVTQMGQEVILRCVPISNHLYFYWYRQILGQKVEFLVSFYNNEISEKSEIFDDQFSVERPDGSNFTLKIRSTKLEDSAMYFCASSGGVINSYEQYFGPGTRLTVT.

The gene calls are TRBV7-9 and TRBJ2-7, with D unclear. The CDR3 has 11 residues. V was shortened by 4 bases and J by 4 bases, with 5 bases between the two germline ends. Germline V gene lookup returns CDR1 SEHNR and CDR2 FQNEAQ (reference sequence). CDR3 DNA sequence: TGTGCCAGCAGCTCTCTTTACGAGCAGTACTTC. This encodes CASSSLYEQYF.

The chain has TRBV4-3 and TRBJ2-1; 7 bases line up with TRBD2. The CDR3 has 18 amino acids. Per the germline V gene, CDR1 is LGHNA and CDR2 is YSLEER. V was pared by 0 bases and J by 7 bases, with 15 bases of the junction left unmatched. DNA of the CDR3: TGCGCCAGCAGCCAAGACCCCCCCGGAGGGAGGGGTTTAAATGAGCAGTTCTTC. Its translation: CASSQDPPGGRGLNEQFF.